This TCR beta chain is drawn from a study of blood T cell repertoires in COVID-19. On the study more broadly: COVID-19 samples collected from the United States, Italy and Spain covered acute and convalescent phases. Sources were T cells, B-cell-depleted T cells, or PBMCs; the material itself was cDNA or gDNA.

Trimming took off 0 bases at V and 7 bases at J, with 11 bases between the two ends. This CDR3 region has 15 residues. CDR1 SGHRS and CDR2 YFSETQ come from the germline V gene. Original processing notes: Quantification of nucleated cells was approximated via reference gene primer amplification. This table comes from immunoSEQ multiplex PCR, and its TCRdb copy is limited to in-frame clones, with some not included. The DNA was the basis for D and trimming; V, J and clone size are from that table. The sample yields about 180,000 clones, over 80% seen once. Seattle researchers signed up patients amid active infection and tracked them longitudinally.

This clonotype was obtained from a woman in her sixties or seventies with COVID-19, enrolled during active disease. The chain has TRBV5-1 and TRBJ1-6; D is unresolved. Sequencing was carried out using peripheral blood. This CDR3 reads CASSLGVQLNSPLHF. In DNA form, the CDR3 reads TGCGCCAGCAGCTTGGGAGTACAGTTAAATTCACCCCTCCACTTT.